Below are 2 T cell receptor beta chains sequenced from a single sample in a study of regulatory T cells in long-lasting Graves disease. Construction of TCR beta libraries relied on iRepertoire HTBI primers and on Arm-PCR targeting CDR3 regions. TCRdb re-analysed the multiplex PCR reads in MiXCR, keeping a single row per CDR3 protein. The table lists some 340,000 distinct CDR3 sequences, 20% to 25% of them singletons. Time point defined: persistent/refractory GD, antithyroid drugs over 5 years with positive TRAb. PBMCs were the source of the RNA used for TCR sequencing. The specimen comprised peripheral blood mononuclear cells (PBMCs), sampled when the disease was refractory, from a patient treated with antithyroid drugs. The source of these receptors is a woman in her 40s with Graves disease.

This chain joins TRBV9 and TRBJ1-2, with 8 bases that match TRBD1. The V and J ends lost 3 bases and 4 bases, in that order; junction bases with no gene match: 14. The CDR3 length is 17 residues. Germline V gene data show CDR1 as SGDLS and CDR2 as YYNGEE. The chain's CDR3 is CASSGVVDRGRTYGYTF. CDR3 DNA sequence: TGTGCCAGCAGCGGAGTAGTTGACAGGGGCCGAACCTATGGCTACACCTTC.

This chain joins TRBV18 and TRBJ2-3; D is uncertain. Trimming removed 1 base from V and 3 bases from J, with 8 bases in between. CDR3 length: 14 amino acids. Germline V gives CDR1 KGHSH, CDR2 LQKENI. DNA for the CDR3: TGTGCCAGCTCACCACTCTCTGAGACAGATACGCAGTATTTT. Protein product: CASSPLSETDTQYF.